This is a list of T cell receptor beta chains from one sample in a study of blood T cell repertoires in COVID-19. Repertoires were generated with immunoSEQ multiplex PCR, while TCRdb's copy carries only in-frame clones and drops some. The top ten hold approximately 8.6% of the sample, which has 180,000 or so clones, about 78% seen once. Material: peripheral blood. The receptors originated from a woman in her 50s with active or convalescent COVID-19. Each CDR3 is given with its conserved first and last residue. The D gene is left open where the match is weak.

j_gene	d_gene	v_gene	CDR3aa
TRBJ1-2	-	TRBV4-1	CASSQTDSGPYGYTF
TRBJ1-1	TRBD1	TRBV7-9	CASSPIQGSNTEAFF
TRBJ2-3	TRBD2	TRBV18	CASSPVAGASTDTQYF
TRBJ1-2	-	TRBV29-1	CSAVDTNYGYTF
TRBJ1-2	TRBD1	TRBV30	CAWSVGLTGSYGYTF
TRBJ1-1	-	TRBV7-9	CASSLVKEGFEAFF
TRBJ2-4	-	TRBV7-2	CASSLTMRSGTKAKNIQYF
TRBJ1-4	-	TRBV6-5	CASSYSSQGYEKLFF
TRBJ2-5	-	TRBV28	CASENRYQETQYF
TRBJ2-1	-	TRBV18	CASSPQEREQFF
TRBJ1-6	-	TRBV7-9	CASSPGGTVGSPLHF
TRBJ1-1	-	TRBV19	CASSMGTGTEAFF
TRBJ1-4	-	TRBV21-1	CASSKLCAEENEKLFF
TRBJ2-1	-	TRBV3-1/TRBV3-2	CASSQEAGWNEQFF
TRBJ1-6	TRBD1	TRBV9	CASSVAPQPPSGTGGSPLHF
TRBJ1-4	-	TRBV19	CASSLAGEKLFF
TRBJ2-1	-	TRBV6-2/TRBV6-3	CASSTAGSSYNEQFF
TRBJ2-2	-	TRBV3-1/TRBV3-2	CASSQVKGAGELFF
TRBJ2-3	TRBD2	TRBV10-3	CATTLAGGTDTQYF
TRBJ2-1	TRBD1	TRBV28	CASSLPPDRNNEQFF
TRBJ2-5	-	TRBV6-2/TRBV6-3	CASSYGGGVETQYF
TRBJ1-2	-	TRBV7-3	CASSLNRHGYTF
TRBJ1-1	-	TRBV27	CASLPLPGNTEAFF
TRBJ1-2	TRBD1	TRBV14	CASSQAQTGYYGYTF
TRBJ2-3	-	TRBV7-8	CASSLRWRPTDTQYF
TRBJ1-5	TRBD1	TRBV10-3	CAISPGQGNQPQHF
TRBJ1-1	-	TRBV7-8	CASSLARGNTEAFF
TRBJ1-4	-	TRBV12-3/TRBV12-4	CASGGGGTEKLFF
TRBJ2-5	-	TRBV9	CASSATPGGGGQETQYF
TRBJ2-3	-	TRBV4-3	CASRDSLSASTDTQYF
TRBJ2-5	-	TRBV5-1	CASSLEVRETQYF
TRBJ1-2	TRBD1	TRBV19	CASSTTGDYGYTF
TRBJ1-4	-	TRBV18	CASSPKEEKLFF
TRBJ2-3	TRBD2	TRBV7-3	CASSQFTPAGDADTQYF
TRBJ2-1	TRBD2	TRBV19	CASSGTSGRVLYNEQFF
TRBJ1-2	TRBD1	TRBV5-1	CASAGQPGYGYTF